Here is one TCR beta chain with its context. The antigen is undetermined. The data were obtained in a study of T cell repertoires in cytomegalovirus infection. Study details: The study used recently identified HLA-C-restricted and well-studied HLA-B-restricted CMV epitopes. Carrying CMV and the relevant HLA type showed in public TCR beta signatures. Study-wide results and caveats: Summed frequency of shared TCR beta families picked out CMV carriers who also had the relevant HLA. Dominating the ex vivo response were HLA-C-restricted CMV-specific TCR beta clonotypes.

This CDR3 region has 14 residues. The V end lost 1 base, the J end lost 6 bases, and 10 bases lay between the germline ends. The germline V gene encodes CDR1 SGHTA and CDR2 FQGNSA. Each CDR3 protein is one row after TCRdb ran MiXCR on the reads. The sample includes under 850,000 distinct CDR3 sequences, around 31% seen only once; the top ten take approximately 18%. This clonotype was sampled from a human donor in good health (CMV status not recorded). Some clones in this sample may be carry-over from other donors' samples. The sequenced sample was cultured PBMCs, obtained from culture after CMV antigen stimulation. The chain joins TRBV7-2 to TRBJ2-1; no definite D call. The CDR3 nucleotides are TGTGCCAGCAGCTTAGTTGGCCAACCCAATGAGCAGTTCTTC. Residues: CASSLVGQPNEQFF.